This T cell receptor beta chain was identified during a study of T cell repertoires in cytomegalovirus infection. The wider study: Through public TCR beta signatures, both CMV infection and matching HLA type were indicated.

This clonotype appeared a few times. The antigen is not known. TCRdb re-called the reads through MiXCR, storing one row per CDR3 protein. This repertoire shows around 740,000 distinct CDR3 sequences, 35% to 40% found once; its top ten account for around 2.6%. Per germline, CDR1 KGHSH and CDR2 LQKENI. The CDR3 is made up of 11 amino acids. Trimming left V 3 bases short and J 8 bases short, with 5 bases between. Overall study results and limits: The ex vivo response was dominated by HLA-C-restricted CMV-specific TCR beta clonotypes.

The chain is built from TRBV18 and TRBJ2-1; unclear D gene. The sequenced sample consisted of PBMCs. This TCR was sampled from a human donor in good health (CMV status not recorded). Some clones in this sample may be carry-over from other donors' samples. CDR3 nucleotide sequence: TGTGCCAGCTCACCTGTATATGAGCAGTTCTTC. Its protein is CASSPVYEQFF.